The 20 T cell receptor beta chains listed next were all sequenced from one sample in a study of cytomegalovirus exposure and HLA in healthy donors. The primer mix had 60 Vbeta and 13 Jbeta primers. The data were produced by immunoSEQ multiplex PCR, yet TCRdb's version contains in-frame clones alone and is incomplete. There are approximately 68,000 clones in the sample; roughly 75% occur only once, and approximately 7.8% lies in the top ten. Input material: PBMCs. Receptors originate from a woman in her 30s in good health and CMV-seropositive.

The V gene is TRBV19, the J gene TRBJ1-1; D is unresolved. The CDR3 extends over 13 amino acids. The V and J ends lost 3 bases and 3 bases respectively, with 8 bases between them. Germline V gene lookup returns CDR1 LNHDA and CDR2 SQIVND (reference sequence). Here the CDR3 DNA reads TGTGCCAGTAGTATCAGGAAGGACACTGAAGCTTTCTTT. Translating gives CASSIRKDTEAFF.

For this clone: Other DNA variants within this sample encode the same CDR3. The rearrangement links TRBV4-3 to TRBJ2-7; no clear D gene. Germline V CDR1 and CDR2: LGHNA, YSLEER. Trimming took 0 bases from V and 4 from J, leaving 7 bases between them. This CDR3 has 13 residues. The CDR3 spells CASSQDRGYEQYF. The CDR3 coding sequence is TGCGCCAGCAGCCAAGATCGAGGTTACGAGCAGTACTTC.

The J gene is TRBJ2-1, the V gene TRBV14, with 9 bases aligning to TRBD2. Per germline, CDR1 SGHDN and CDR2 FVKESK. The CDR3 is 14 residues long. J was trimmed by 9 bases and V by 5 bases; bases with no gene match: 8. The CDR3 region has the DNA TGTGCCAGCAGCGGGAGCGGGAGGTTGAGTGAGCAGTTCTTC. Amino acids: CASSGSGRLSEQFF.

This chain links TRBV18 with TRBJ2-7; 7 bases fit TRBD1. Per germline, CDR1 KGHSH and CDR2 LQKENI. This CDR3 is built from 15 residues. V trimming: 4 bases; J trimming: 0 bases; junction bases outside the gene matches: 6. CDR3 DNA: TGTGCCAGCTCACTCGTCCGGGACAGCTCCTACGAGCAGTACTTC. Protein product: CASSLVRDSSYEQYF.

This clone appeared a single time. The V call is TRBV21-1, the J call TRBJ2-5; TRBD2, the table's D call, lacks a check against the DNA. TRBV21-1 is a known pseudogene. The CDR3 has 14 amino acids. CDR3 coding DNA: TGTGCCAGCAGCAACCGGGGGGCCTTTGAGACCCAGTACTTC. The encoded protein is CASSNRGAFETQYF.

V and J are TRBV5-1 and TRBJ2-7; 13 bases agree with TRBD2. The germline CDR1 and CDR2 sequences are SGHRS and YFSETQ. The length of the CDR3 is 15 residues. J gave up 5 bases and V 4 bases, and 6 bases lay outside the gene matches. CDR3 in amino acids: CASSQGLAGVNEQYF. The CDR3 coding sequence is TGCGCCAGCAGCCAAGGACTAGCGGGAGTAAACGAGCAGTACTTC. The full variable domain, in which reference TRBV5-1 and TRBJ2-7 provide the parts outside the CDR3, is KAGVTQTPRYLIKTRGQQVTLSCSPISGHRSVSWYQQTPGQGLQFLFEYFSETQRNKGNFPGRFSGRQFSNSRSEMNVSTLELGDSALYLCASSQGLAGVNEQYFGPGTRLTVT.

V usage is TRBV6-5 and J usage is TRBJ1-1; a weak D match, TRBD1 (5 bases). Trimming took 6 bases from V and 4 from J, leaving 15 bases between them. Looked up from germline, CDR1 is MNHEY and CDR2 is SVGAGI. The CDR3 has 14 amino acids. The chain's CDR3 is CASSPGLGGTEAFF. In nucleotides, the CDR3 is TGTGCCAGCAGCCCGGGACTGGGGGGCACTGAAGCTTTCTTT.

The genes are TRBV5-4 and TRBJ2-7, with 10 nucleotides matching TRBD2. V dropped 4 bases and J dropped 7; count of bases not matched to a gene: 8. Germline V CDR1 and CDR2: SGHNT, YYREEE (reference sequence). The CDR3 extends over 14 amino acids. The CDR3 region has the DNA TGTGCCAGCAGCCGTGCTAGCGGGAGAGGGGAGCAGTACTTC. It specifies CASSRASGRGEQYF.

The gene calls are TRBV9 and TRBJ2-1; perhaps TRBD2 as D (6 bases). The CDR3 length is 15 residues. CDR1 SGDLS and CDR2 YYNGEE come from the germline V gene. Trimming shortened V by 0 bases and J by 2 bases, and 9 bases separated the two germline ends. Here the CDR3 reads CASSVAGVAYNEQFF. DNA of the CDR3: TGTGCCAGCAGCGTAGCGGGAGTTGCCTACAATGAGCAGTTCTTC.

The chain employs TRBV7-2 and TRBJ2-7, with 8 nucleotides matching TRBD2. The junction had 12 bases not matched to a gene; V was cut back by 1 base and J by 4 bases. The CDR3 extends over 17 amino acids. CDR1 and CDR2 from the germline V gene are SGHTA and FQGNSA. This chain's CDR3 is CASSLELGAGGRYEQYF. CDR3 coding DNA: TGTGCCAGCAGCTTAGAGTTGGGCGCGGGAGGTCGGTACGAGCAGTACTTC. Full variable domain (missing parts from reference TRBV7-2 and TRBJ2-7): GAGVSQSPSNKVTEKGKDVELRCDPISGHTALYWYRQSLGQGLEFLIYFQGNSAPDKSGLPSDRFSAERTGGSVSTLTIQRTQQEDSAVYLCASSLELGAGGRYEQYFGPGTRLTVT.

The chain is built from TRBV10-1 and TRBJ1-5, with 9 bases that match TRBD1. The V and J ends lost 6 bases and 7 bases, in that order; junction bases with no gene match: 7. CDR1 WNHNN and CDR2 SYGVQD come from the germline V gene (reference sequence). This CDR3 has 14 residues. The CDR3 nucleotides read TGCGCCAGCAGGTGGGACAGGGAAGTCCAGCCCCAGCATTTT. This sequence encodes CASRWDREVQPQHF.

The rearrangement links TRBV6-1 to TRBJ2-7, with D possibly TRBD1 on 6 matching bases. Germline CDR1 reads MNHNS; CDR2 reads SASEGT. With 7 bases removed from V and 5 bases from J, the gap between germline ends came to 18 bases. The CDR3 consists of 14 residues. CDR3 region: CASKWPGERNEQYF. Here the CDR3 DNA reads TGTGCCAGCAAGTGGCCAGGGGAGAGGAACGAGCAGTACTTC.

This chain joins TRBV28 and TRBJ2-2; TRBD1 matches at 7 bases. The CDR3 is made up of 17 amino acids. J was trimmed by 3 bases and V by 5 bases; bases with no gene match: 12. Germline V lookup: CDR1 MDHEN, CDR2 SYDVKM. CDR3 loop: CASSTTGFGVYTGELFF. The CDR3 coding sequence is TGTGCCAGCAGTACGACAGGGTTCGGGGTATACACCGGGGAGCTGTTTTTT.

This chain links TRBV15 with TRBJ2-5; D is unclear. The V and J ends lost 8 bases and 6 bases respectively, with 13 bases between them. The CDR3 spans 12 residues. Germline V gives CDR1 LNHNV, CDR2 YYDKDF (reference sequence). CDR3 sequence: CATGEDWQTQYF. The CDR3 nucleotides are TGTGCCACCGGAGAAGATTGGCAGACCCAGTACTTC.

The chain links TRBV15 to TRBJ1-2; no clear D. Germline V gene sequence: CDR1 LNHNV, CDR2 YYDKDF (reference sequence). The CDR3 runs 15 residues. V was trimmed by 1 base and J by 1 base, leaving 10 bases between them. CDR3 nucleotide sequence: TGTGCCACCAGCAGAGCTAGTGGCCGTAACTATGGCTACACCTTC. Encoded protein: CATSRASGRNYGYTF.

The chain uses TRBV7-8 and TRBJ1-1; 9 bases fit TRBD1. J gave up 6 bases and V 6 bases, and 2 bases lay outside the gene matches. Germline V gene sequence: CDR1 SGHVS, CDR2 FQNEAQ. The CDR3 totals 12 residues. CDR3 DNA sequence: TGTGCCAGCAGTACAGGGGGCGCTGAAGCTTTCTTT. Protein product: CASSTGGAEAFF.

This clone has more than one count but fewer than ten. V usage is TRBV19 and J usage is TRBJ1-3; D is undetermined. Germline lookup yields CDR1 LNHDA and CDR2 SQIVND (reference sequence). The CDR3 covers 15 residues. V dropped 2 bases and J dropped 2 bases, with 10 bases sitting between them. In nucleotides, the CDR3 is TGTGCCAGTAGTATATCCGGAGGAGCTGGAAACACCATATATTTT. Its translation is CASSISGGAGNTIYF.

The chain carries TRBV5-1 and TRBJ2-5; 9 bases align to TRBD1. The end of the DNA fits TRBJ2-7 better, so the J call may be wrong. This CDR3 contains 14 residues. Germline V CDR1 and CDR2: SGHRS, YFSETQ. The CDR3 reads CASSQDRGTYEQYF. The CDR3 region has the DNA TGCGCCAGCAGCCAGGACAGGGGTACCTACGAGCAGTACTTC.

The chain employs TRBV28 and TRBJ1-5; D call uncertain. The germline V and J ends were trimmed by 6 bases and 5 bases, with 5 bases remaining between them. The V gene's germline CDR1 is MDHEN and CDR2 SYDVKM. This CDR3 is 11 amino acids long. In nucleotides, the CDR3 is TGTGCCAGCAGCCCGGATCAGCCCCAGCATTTT. It specifies CASSPDQPQHF.

This clone has just a few counts. CDR3 region: CASSKDRVMWQPQHF. The DNA for the CDR3 is TGTGCCAGCAGTAAAGACAGGGTGATGTGGCAGCCCCAGCATTTT. This chain connects TRBV6-6 to TRBJ1-5; 7 bases line up with TRBD1. V shed 5 bases and J 7 bases; nucleotides not matched to a gene: 11. Per the germline V gene, CDR1 is MNHNY and CDR2 is SVGAGI (reference sequence). The CDR3 consists of 15 residues.